The clone carrying this T cell receptor (beta chain) has at least ten counts. What it binds is unknown. Per the authors' pipeline: CDR3 was compared across clinicopathological groups, and the resulting differences were used to build a distant-metastasis classifier for papillary thyroid cancer. TCRdb re-called clones via MiXCR from the PCR reads. TCRdb, rather than the study authors, made the V and J calls. The sample lists around 29,000 clones, 20% to 25% occurring once. Each patient came to thyroid surgery without any prior treatment (of any kind). This record belongs to a study of metastatic and nonmetastatic thyroid tumors. About the research overall: The authors compared repertoires across blood and tumor or nodule tissue from malignant and benign thyroid patients. Findings and caveats of the study: As reported, TCR beta diversity in blood and tumor was significantly higher in malignant thyroid tumors than in benign nodules.

The CDR3 contains 13 residues. Trimming stripped 3 bases from V and 3 bases from J, with 5 bases between. CDR1 WSHSY and CDR2 SAAADI come from the germline V gene. The sequenced material came from blood. The rearrangement links TRBV10-2 to TRBJ2-2, with D tentatively TRBD1 (5 bases). The TCR comes from a female donor with papillary thyroid cancer or a benign thyroid nodule (not recorded which). Some clones in this sample may be carry-over from other donors' samples. CDR3 bases: TGCGCCAGCAGTGACAGGGACACCGGGGAGCTGTTTTTT. This sequence encodes CASSDRDTGELFF.